The table lists the clone carrying this TCR beta chain with many counts. Its antigen is unidentified. The data originate from a study of T cells after yellow fever vaccination. Overall study context: It was SMART-Seq v4 Ultra Low Input that prepared the fractions with low cell numbers.

For TCR, cDNA came from 5'RACE template switching, which added a universal primer site and UMIs. TCRdb re-called the 5' RACE reads with MiXCR, one entry per CDR3 protein. The table lists some 300,000 distinct CDR3 sequences, about 10% of them singletons, with approximately 3.3% in the top ten. Germline lookup yields CDR1 SGHTA and CDR2 FQGNSA. The V end was cut by 5 bases, the J end by 7 bases, with 18 bases between. The length of the CDR3 is 15 residues. General study results and limits: Peaking faster, on day 5 versus 15, the secondary response was nonetheless weaker.

This clonotype was sampled from a young man who received the YFV17D yellow fever vaccine. V and J are TRBV7-2 and TRBJ2-4; D gene uncertain. Source: CD4+ T cells sorted from PBMCs, taken 5 days after the yellow fever booster vaccination. CDR3 nucleotides: TGTGCCAGCAGCCTCAGGTTTTCCCCTGGGAACATTCAGTACTTC. It encodes CASSLRFSPGNIQYF.